Below are 9 T cell receptor beta chains sequenced from a single sample in a study of OX40 agonist ivuxolimab in advanced cancers. TCRdb keeps only in-frame clones here, not all; method: immunoSEQ multiplex PCR. In the table there are 130,000 or so clones, 90% of which are singletons. The sequenced sample was CD4+ or CD8+ T cells sorted from blood, obtained in a trial of the OX40 agonist ivuxolimab. The receptor set was obtained from an adult with an advanced solid tumor such as melanoma, head and neck, liver or kidney cancer.

The chain joins TRBV27 to TRBJ1-2, with D unresolved. V was pared by 3 bases and J by 8 bases, with 13 bases between. The CDR3 contains 13 residues. In germline, CDR1 is MNHEY, CDR2 SMNVEV (reference sequence). For the CDR3, the DNA is TGTGCCAGCAGTTTCTCATTACTTGGGGGCTACACCTTC. It specifies CASSFSLLGGYTF.

V is TRBV15 and J is TRBJ2-3; 7 positions agree with TRBD1. Germline V gene data show CDR1 as LNHNV and CDR2 as YYDKDF (reference sequence). The length of the CDR3 is 12 residues. V shed 6 bases and J 4 bases; nucleotides not matched to a gene: 1. The CDR3 loop is CATSTGADTQYF. The CDR3, as DNA: TGTGCCACCAGTACAGGGGCAGATACGCAGTATTTT.

The chain employs TRBV5-1 and TRBJ1-1, with 8 bases fitting TRBD1. This CDR3 spans 14 amino acids. Germline V gene data show CDR1 as SGHRS and CDR2 as YFSETQ. V gave up 0 bases and J gave up 7 bases; unmatched junction bases: 5. The CDR3 DNA is TGCGCCAGCAGCTTGGGGGAGACAGGGGATGAAGCTTTCTTT. Residues: CASSLGETGDEAFF.

This clone was picked up one time. V usage is TRBV15 and J usage is TRBJ1-4; tentative D call: TRBD1 (5 bases). The V end was cut by 2 bases, the J end by 3 bases, with 7 bases between. Germline loops: CDR1 LNHNV, CDR2 YYDKDF (reference sequence). CDR3 size: 14 residues. The CDR3 coding sequence is TGTGCCACCAGCAGACAGGGTTCTAATGAAAAACTGTTTTTT. It yields the protein CATSRQGSNEKLFF.

The chain recombines TRBV10-2 with TRBJ2-2; TRBD2 matches 10 bases. Germline V gene data show CDR1 as WSHSY and CDR2 as SAAADI. Losses at the gene ends were 6 bases for V and 4 bases for J; bases not matched to a gene: 11. This CDR3 spans 17 amino acids. The CDR3 coding sequence is TGCGCCAGCAGCAAAAATCAACGGACTAGCGGCACCGGGGAGCTGTTTTTT. Translation gives CASSKNQRTSGTGELFF.

This clone was counted a single time. The genes are TRBV7-9 and TRBJ2-7; no reliable D call. The CDR3 has 12 amino acids. Trimming took off 2 bases at V and 0 bases at J, with 2 bases between the two ends. Germline values: CDR1 SEHNR, CDR2 FQNEAQ (reference sequence). CDR3 amino acids: CASSLTSYEQYF. The CDR3 bases are TGTGCCAGCAGCTTAACCTCCTACGAGCAGTACTTC.

V and J are TRBV5-1 and TRBJ1-1; weak D call: TRBD1 (6 bases). In germline, CDR1 is SGHRS, CDR2 YFSETQ. V gave up 7 bases and J gave up 1 base, with 14 bases separating them. CDR3 length: 14 amino acids. The CDR3 region is CASGRQVTNTEAFF. The DNA of the CDR3 is TGCGCCAGCGGACGACAGGTTACGAACACTGAAGCTTTCTTT.

The chain recombines TRBV6-4 with TRBJ1-1; 8 nucleotides align to TRBD1. The CDR3 is 13 residues long. The germline V gene encodes CDR1 MRHNA and CDR2 SNTAGT. V was clipped by 6 bases and J by 4 bases; unmatched bases: 4. The CDR3 protein is CASRLQGGTEAFF. In nucleotides, the CDR3 is TGTGCCAGCAGGTTACAGGGGGGCACTGAAGCTTTCTTT.

V and J are TRBV29-1 and TRBJ2-1; 10 bases align to TRBD2. CDR1 SQVTM and CDR2 ANQGSEA come from the germline V gene. V lost 3 bases, J lost 0 bases, and 5 bases stayed unmatched. The CDR3 totals 16 residues. CDR3 protein: CSVDQSGRGSYNEQFF. The CDR3 region has the DNA TGCAGCGTTGATCAAAGCGGGAGGGGCTCCTACAATGAGCAGTTCTTC.